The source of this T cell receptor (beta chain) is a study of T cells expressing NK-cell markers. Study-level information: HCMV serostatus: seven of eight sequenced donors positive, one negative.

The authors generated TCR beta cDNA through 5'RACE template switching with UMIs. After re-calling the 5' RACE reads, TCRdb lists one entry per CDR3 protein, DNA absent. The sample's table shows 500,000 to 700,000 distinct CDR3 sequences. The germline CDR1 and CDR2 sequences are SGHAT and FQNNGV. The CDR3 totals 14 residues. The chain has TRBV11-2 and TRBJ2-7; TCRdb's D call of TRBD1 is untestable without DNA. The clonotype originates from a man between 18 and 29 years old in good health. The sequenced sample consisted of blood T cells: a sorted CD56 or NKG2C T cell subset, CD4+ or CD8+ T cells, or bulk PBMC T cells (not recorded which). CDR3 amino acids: CASSYKQGTGEQYF. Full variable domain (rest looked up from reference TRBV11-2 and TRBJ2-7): EAGVAQSPRYKIIEKRQSVAFWCNPISGHATLYWYQQILGQGPKLLIQFQNNGVVDDSQLPKDRFSAERLKGVDSTLKIQPAKLEDSAVYLCASSYKQGTGEQYFGPGTRLTVT.